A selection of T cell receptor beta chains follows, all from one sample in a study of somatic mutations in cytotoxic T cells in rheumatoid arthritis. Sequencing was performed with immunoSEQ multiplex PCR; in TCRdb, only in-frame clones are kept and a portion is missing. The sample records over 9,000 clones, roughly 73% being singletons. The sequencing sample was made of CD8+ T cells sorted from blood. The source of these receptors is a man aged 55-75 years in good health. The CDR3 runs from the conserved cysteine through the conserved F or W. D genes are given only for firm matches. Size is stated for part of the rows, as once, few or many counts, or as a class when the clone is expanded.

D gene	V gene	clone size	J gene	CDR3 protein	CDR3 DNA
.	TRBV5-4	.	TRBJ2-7	CASSLSSGAGYEQYF	TGTGCCAGCAGCTTATCTTCGGGAGCGGGCTACGAGCAGTACTTC
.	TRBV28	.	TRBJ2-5	CASSLSASGDQTQYF	TGTGCCAGCAGTTTATCCGCCTCAGGGGATCAGACCCAGTACTTC
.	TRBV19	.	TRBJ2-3	CATQGLGSTDTQYF	TGTGCCACCCAAGGTCTAGGAAGCACAGATACGCAGTATTTT
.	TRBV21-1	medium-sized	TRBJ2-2	CASSKAGCLHPNTGELFF	TGTGCCAGCAGCAAAGCGGGGTGTCTACACCCGAACACCGGGGAGCTGTTTTTT
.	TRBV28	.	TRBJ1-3	CASRRGVGSGNTIYF	TGTGCCAGCAGAAGGGGGGTGGGCTCTGGAAACACCATATATTTT
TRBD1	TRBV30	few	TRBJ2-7	CAWSAGQGGYEQYF	TGTGCCTGGAGTGCCGGACAGGGTGGGTACGAGCAGTACTTC
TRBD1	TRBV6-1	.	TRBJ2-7	CASSDWTGGGDEQYF	TGTGCCAGCAGTGATTGGACAGGGGGTGGGGACGAGCAGTACTTC
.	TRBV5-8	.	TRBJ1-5	CASSVIETGHF	TGTGCCAGCAGCGTCATCGAGACGGGGCATTTT
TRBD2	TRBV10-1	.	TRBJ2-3	CASSEWAREGRDTQYF	TGCGCCAGCAGTGAATGGGCGCGGGAGGGCCGTGATACGCAGTATTTT
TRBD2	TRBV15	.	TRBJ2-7	CATSSGTSGGYEQYF	TGTGCCACCAGCTCGGGGACTAGCGGGGGATACGAGCAGTACTTC
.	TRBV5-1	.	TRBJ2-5	CASSLVGQGPKGETQYF	TGCGCCAGCAGCTTGGTGGGGCAGGGGCCCAAGGGAGAGACCCAGTACTTC
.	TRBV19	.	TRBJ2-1	CASSIGHLRPYNEQFF	TGTGCCAGTAGTATAGGACACCTCAGACCATACAATGAGCAGTTCTTC
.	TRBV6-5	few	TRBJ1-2	CASSYSKGSNYGYTF	TGTGCCAGCAGTTACTCGAAGGGTTCCAACTATGGCTACACCTTC
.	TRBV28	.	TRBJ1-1	CASSLYSQNTEAFF	TGTGCCAGCAGTTTATACAGCCAGAACACTGAAGCTTTCTTT
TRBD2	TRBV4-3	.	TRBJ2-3	CASSQEGASGEGTDTQYF	TGCGCCAGCAGCCAAGAAGGAGCTAGCGGAGAGGGCACAGATACGCAGTATTTT
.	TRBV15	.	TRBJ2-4	CATSRDYRGRNIQYF	TGTGCCACCAGCAGAGATTACAGAGGGCGAAACATTCAGTACTTC
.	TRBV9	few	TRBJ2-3	CASSVVGGTTDTQYF	TGTGCCAGCAGCGTAGTTGGAGGGACCACAGATACGCAGTATTTT
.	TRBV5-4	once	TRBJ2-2	CASSLALEGYTGELFF	TGTGCCAGCAGCTTGGCGCTAGAGGGCTACACCGGGGAGCTGTTTTTT
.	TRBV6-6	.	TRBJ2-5	CASSYVGKETQYF	TGTGCCAGCAGTTACGTGGGGAAAGAGACCCAGTACTTC
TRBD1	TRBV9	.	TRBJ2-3	CASSPWTGGTSTDTQYF	TGTGCCAGCAGCCCCTGGACAGGGGGTACTAGCACAGATACGCAGTATTTT
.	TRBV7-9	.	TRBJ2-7	CASKGQGYEQYF	TGTGCCAGCAAGGGGCAGGGCTACGAGCAGTACTTC
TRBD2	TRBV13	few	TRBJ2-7	CASSSGLAGEGGEQYF	TGTGCCAGCAGCTCGGGACTAGCGGGAGAAGGTGGCGAGCAGTACTTC
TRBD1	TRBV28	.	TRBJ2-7	CASSLQGAMYEQYF	TGTGCCAGCAGTCTACAGGGGGCGATGTACGAGCAGTACTTC